What follows describes a single TCR beta chain. A few counts support this clonotype. Its antigen is currently not known. With a far larger clone one base away, a read error is the likely cause. The conserved phenylalanine or tryptophan is not found at the CDR3 terminus, so this likely reflects a read error. CDR1 and CDR2 (LGHDT, YNNKEL) derive from the germline V gene (reference sequence). The CDR3 is made up of 15 amino acids, end residues included. Only the CDR3 region is kept as DNA, spanning 45 bases read in frame from base 1. This record comes from a study of regulatory T cells in long-lasting Graves disease (dated by TCRdb to the early 2020s). Background for the entire study: Persistent Graves' disease was defined as antithyroid drug treatment for over 5 years with persistently positive TSH receptor autoantibodies. Persistent Graves' disease patients were compared with newly diagnosed Graves' disease patients by peripheral blood TCR sequencing and RNA sequencing. The study took place in China and was registered as a clinical trial. A total of about 35 samples underwent TCR sequencing: 13 from persistent and some 20 from newly diagnosed Graves' disease patients. In the clinical cohort, patients with persistent Graves' disease had used antithyroid drugs for an average of around 9.3 years. Points the paper makes about the study in general: Peripheral blood alone was examined, since thyroid tissue, which constituted the primary lesion, could not be accessed. The authors acknowledged the small sample size as a limitation that may reduce accuracy. Only the TCR beta chain was sequenced and analyzed. A larger number of public clonotypes was shared among persistent patients (around 2,700) than among newly diagnosed patients (roughly 1,000). Persistent Graves' disease patients showed lower TCR Shannon entropy and fewer highly expanded clones than newly diagnosed patients, suggesting clonal expansion. TRBV28, TRBJ1-2 and TRBJ2-5 were preferentially used in persistent disease, while TRBV20-1 and TRBJ2-1 were favored in newly diagnosed disease.

This specimen's time point label, interpreted: persistent/refractory GD, antithyroid drugs over 5 years with positive TRAb. RNA was extracted from PBMCs in TRIzol for both TCR sequencing and RNA sequencing. Graves' disease was diagnosed according to American Thyroid Association guidelines. The patients came from an endocrinology department in Xi'an, China. Each patient gave 7 to 9.5 milliliters of peripheral blood, collected in an EDTA anticoagulant tube. Ficoll Paque Plus density gradient separation was used to isolate PBMCs, and no further T cell sorting was done. An Agilent 2100 Bioanalyzer and agarose gel were used to check RNA quality, and a NanoDrop 2000 was used to measure RNA concentration. Libraries were built with multiplex PCR. These reads were obtained on an Illumina HiSeq 4000. TCR beta libraries were built with iRepertoire HTBI primers and Arm-PCR amplification of CDR3 regions. Before sequencing, the PCR products went through gel purification. As for the original processing: A total of 62 TRBV and under 15 TRBJ segments were identified across samples and were used for gene usage analysis of CDR3 amino acid clonotypes. COPE and FqMerger were used to merge the filtered high-quality paired reads into contigs. BLAST was used to align contigs to the IMGT TRBV, TRBD and TRBJ reference genes, and CDR3 was defined following IMGT. Any clonotype with a frequency above 0.1% was classified as a highly expanded clone. Shannon entropy was used to measure repertoire diversity, and the Gini coefficient was used to measure V-J evenness. Clonotypes shared by more than one individual were considered public. In-frame beta chains were kept once TCRdb had trimmed the public reads at Q25 with fastp and called clones with MiXCR. Each record represents a unique CDR3 protein, reported with the most common genes and DNA among its rows. TCRdb assigned the V and J calls; the authors' analysis was not used. The sample profile shows 350,000 to 450,000 distinct CDR3 sequences; less than 25% of them were found once. The biggest ten clones account for 20% of the sample.

The chain joins TRBV3-1 to TRBJ2-4, and TRBD2 aligns with 14 junction nucleotides. The J call may be faulty, since TRBJ2-5 better matches the DNA end. This sequence was found in a female donor with Graves disease. Sequencing used peripheral blood mononuclear cells (PBMCs), obtained when the disease was refractory, from a patient treated with antithyroid drugs. The CDR3 region: CASSPGLAGAETQYS. The DNA sequence is given as TGTGCCAGCAGCCCGGGACTAGCGGGAGCAGAGACCCAGTACTCC.